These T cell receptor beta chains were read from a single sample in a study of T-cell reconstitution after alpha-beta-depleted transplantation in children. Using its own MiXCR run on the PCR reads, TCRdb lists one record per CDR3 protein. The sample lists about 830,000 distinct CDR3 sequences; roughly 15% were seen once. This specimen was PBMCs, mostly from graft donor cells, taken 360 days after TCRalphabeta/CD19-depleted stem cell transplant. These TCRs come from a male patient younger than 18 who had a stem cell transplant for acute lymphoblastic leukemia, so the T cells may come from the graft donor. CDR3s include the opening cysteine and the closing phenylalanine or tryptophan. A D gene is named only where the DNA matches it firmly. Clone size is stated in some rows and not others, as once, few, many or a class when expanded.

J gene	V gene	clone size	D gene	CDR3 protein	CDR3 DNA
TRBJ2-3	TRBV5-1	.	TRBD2	CASSFTGTTGTDTQYF	TGCGCCAGCAGCTTCACCGGGACTACGGGCACAGATACGCAGTATTTT
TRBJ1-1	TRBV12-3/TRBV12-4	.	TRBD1	CASSPGMDRASIF	TGTGCCAGCAGCCCCGGTATGGACAGGGCGAGTATCTTT
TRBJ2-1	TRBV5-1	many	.	CASSFGGVSEQFF	TGCGCCAGCAGCTTTGGGGGAGTGAGTGAGCAGTTCTTC
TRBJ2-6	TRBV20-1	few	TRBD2	CSARDRGAGANVLTF	TGCAGTGCTAGAGATCGGGGGGCTGGGGCCAACGTCCTGACTTTC
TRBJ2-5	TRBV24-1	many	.	CATSKDSKETQYF	TGTGCCACCAGTAAAGACAGTAAAGAGACCCAGTACTTC
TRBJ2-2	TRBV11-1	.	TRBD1	CASSGIQGARPGELFF	TGTGCCAGCAGCGGAATACAGGGGGCGCGGCCCGGGGAGCTGTTTTTT
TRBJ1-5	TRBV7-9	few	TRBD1	CASSPDRAGHQPQHF	TGTGCCAGCAGCCCGGACAGGGCAGGGCATCAGCCCCAGCATTTT
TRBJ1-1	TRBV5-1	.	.	CASTLVGANTEAFF	TGCGCCAGCACCCTGGTTGGCGCGAACACTGAAGCTTTCTTT
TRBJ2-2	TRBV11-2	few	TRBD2	CASSPRPGTSTGELFF	TGTGCCAGCAGCCCCCGTCCCGGGACTAGTACCGGGGAGCTGTTTTTT
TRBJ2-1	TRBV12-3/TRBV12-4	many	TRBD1	CASSLNRGHNEQFF	TGTGCCAGCAGTTTGAACAGGGGGCACAATGAGCAGTTCTTC
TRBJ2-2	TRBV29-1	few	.	CSVGGGELFF	TGCAGCGTTGGGGGCGGGGAGCTGTTTTTT
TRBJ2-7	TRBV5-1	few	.	CASCSGTPPYEQYF	TGCGCCAGCTGCTCCGGGACTCCACCCTACGAGCAGTACTTC
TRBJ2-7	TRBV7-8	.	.	CASSLVERLMGEQYF	TGTGCCAGCAGCTTAGTTGAGAGGTTAATGGGCGAGCAGTACTTC
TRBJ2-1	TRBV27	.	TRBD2	CASSWGEGLFNEQFF	TGTGCCAGCAGCTGGGGGGAGGGCCTTTTCAATGAGCAGTTCTTC
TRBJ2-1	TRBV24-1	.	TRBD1	CATSDLDRSSYNEQFF	TGTGCCACCAGTGATCTGGACAGGAGCTCCTACAATGAGCAGTTCTTC
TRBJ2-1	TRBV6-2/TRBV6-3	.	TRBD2	CASSYGLAGSGNEQFF	TGTGCCAGCAGTTACGGACTAGCGGGATCGGGCAATGAGCAGTTCTTC
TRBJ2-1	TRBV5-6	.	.	CASSLRGGVSYNEQFF	TGTGCCAGCAGCTTGAGGGGGGGAGTCTCCTACAATGAGCAGTTCTTC
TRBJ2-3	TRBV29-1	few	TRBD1	CSVEVGQGGTDTQYF	TGCAGCGTTGAAGTGGGACAGGGAGGGACAGATACGCAGTATTTT
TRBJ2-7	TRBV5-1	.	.	CASSSARAGSYEQYF	TGCGCCAGCAGCTCGGCCAGGGCAGGCTCCTACGAGCAGTACTTC
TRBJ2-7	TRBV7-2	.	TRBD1	CAILGQGAYEQYF	TGTGCCATCTTAGGACAGGGGGCTTACGAGCAGTACTTC
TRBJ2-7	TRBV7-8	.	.	CASSDRDTYTYEQYF	TGTGCCAGCAGCGACCGGGACACCTACACCTACGAGCAGTACTTC
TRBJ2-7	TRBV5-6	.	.	CASSLMAFSGYEQYF	TGTGCCAGCAGCTTGATGGCATTCTCGGGATACGAGCAGTACTTC
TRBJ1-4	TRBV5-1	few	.	CASSFYRARNEKLFF	TGCGCCAGCAGCTTTTACAGGGCCCGTAATGAAAAACTGTTTTTT
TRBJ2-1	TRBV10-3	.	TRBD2	CAIGTSEFSEQFF	TGTGCCATTGGGACTAGCGAGTTCAGTGAGCAGTTCTTC
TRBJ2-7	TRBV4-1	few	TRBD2	CASSQPRLAGLSYEQYF	TGCGCCAGCAGCCAACCTAGACTAGCGGGCCTCTCCTACGAGCAGTACTTC
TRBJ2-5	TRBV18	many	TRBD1	CASSPTGQETQYF	TGTGCCAGCTCACCGACAGGGCAAGAGACCCAGTACTTC
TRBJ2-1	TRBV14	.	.	CASSHLGGRTHNEQFF	TGTGCCAGCAGCCATTTGGGGGGCAGGACCCACAATGAGCAGTTCTTC
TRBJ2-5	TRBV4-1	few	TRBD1	CASSQGDRGTETQYF	TGCGCCAGCAGCCAAGGAGACAGGGGGACAGAGACCCAGTACTTC
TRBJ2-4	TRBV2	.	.	CARRSAGAKNIQYF	TGTGCCAGACGGTCTGCCGGAGCCAAAAACATTCAGTACTTC
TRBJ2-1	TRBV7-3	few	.	CASSLTGTNNEQFF	TGTGCCAGCAGCTTGACCGGGACCAACAATGAGCAGTTCTTC
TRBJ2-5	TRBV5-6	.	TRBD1	CASSSRGSFQETQYF	TGTGCCAGCAGCTCCAGGGGGTCCTTCCAAGAGACCCAGTACTTC
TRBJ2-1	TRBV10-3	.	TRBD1	CAISPWTGTFFTYNEQFF	TGTGCCATCAGTCCCTGGACAGGGACTTTTTTCACCTACAATGAGCAGTTCTTC
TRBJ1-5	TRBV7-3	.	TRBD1	CASSTKPTGGIWNQPQHF	TGTGCCAGCAGCACCAAACCTACAGGGGGCATTTGGAATCAGCCCCAGCATTTT
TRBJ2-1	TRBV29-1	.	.	CSVEDDLGNNEQFF	TGCAGCGTTGAGGACGATCTTGGTAACAATGAGCAGTTCTTC
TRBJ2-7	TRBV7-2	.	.	CASSFQWGSGGEQYF	TGTGCCAGCAGCTTTCAGTGGGGTAGTGGTGGCGAGCAGTACTTC
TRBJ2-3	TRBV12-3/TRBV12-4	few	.	CASSFVSVDTQYF	TGTGCCAGCAGTTTTGTCTCCGTGGATACGCAGTATTTT
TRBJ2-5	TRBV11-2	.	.	CASSFAGLQETQYF	TGTGCCAGCAGCTTCGCCGGCCTCCAAGAGACCCAGTACTTC
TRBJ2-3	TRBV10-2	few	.	CASGSPDTQYF	TGCGCCAGCGGGAGCCCGGATACGCAGTATTTT
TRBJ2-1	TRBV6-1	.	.	CASSVGIDEQFF	TGTGCCAGCTCCGTTGGCATCGATGAGCAGTTCTTC
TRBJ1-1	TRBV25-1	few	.	CASSAWGVETEAFF	TGTGCCAGCAGTGCGTGGGGTGTGGAGACTGAAGCTTTCTTT
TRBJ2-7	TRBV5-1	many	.	CASSFDLNGGEQYF	TGCGCCAGCAGCTTCGACTTAAATGGGGGCGAGCAGTACTTC
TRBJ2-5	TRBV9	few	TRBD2	CASSAGTSGRGETQYF	TGTGCCAGCAGCGCGGGGACTAGCGGGAGAGGGGAGACCCAGTACTTC
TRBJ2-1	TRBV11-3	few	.	CASSWAPGNEQFF	TGTGCCAGCAGCTGGGCCCCGGGGAATGAGCAGTTCTTC
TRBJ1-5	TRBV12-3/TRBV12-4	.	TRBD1	CASSYDRDHQPQHF	TGTGCCAGCAGTTACGACAGGGATCATCAGCCCCAGCATTTT
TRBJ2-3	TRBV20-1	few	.	CSASSYPADTQYF	TGCAGTGCTAGTTCGTACCCTGCAGATACGCAGTATTTT
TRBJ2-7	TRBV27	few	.	CASNDPLGNEQYF	TGTGCCAGCAACGACCCCTTGGGGAACGAGCAGTACTTC
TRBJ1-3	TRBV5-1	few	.	CASSVLDSTGNTIYF	TGCGCCAGCAGCGTTTTGGACAGCACTGGAAACACCATATATTTT